This is a list of T cell receptor beta chains from one sample in a study of T cell clones after liver transplantation. TCRdb's copy holds only in-frame clones and misses some; the assay was immunoSEQ multiplex PCR. The sample contains roughly 100,000 clones, around 83% of which appear only once. The sample consisted of CD4+ T cells from blood, taken before liver transplant. The receptors originated from a human donor who received a liver transplant. Each CDR3 is given with its conserved first and last residue. D genes are given only for firm matches. Only part of the rows carry a size: once, few, many, or a class if the clone is expanded.

TRBJ2-7 | few | TRBV2 | . | CASNAGTYEQYF | TGTGCCAGCAATGCGGGAACCTACGAGCAGTACTTC
TRBJ2-3 | . | TRBV4-2 | . | CASSQEVAVSTDTQYF | TGTGCCAGCAGCCAAGAGGTAGCGGTAAGCACAGATACGCAGTATTTT
TRBJ1-4 | . | TRBV15 | TRBD1 | CATSRGDSNEKLFF | TGTGCCACCAGCAGAGGGGACAGTAATGAAAAACTGTTTTTT
TRBJ1-1 | . | TRBV5-1 | TRBD1 | CASSERTGGNTEAFF | TGCGCCAGCAGCGAGCGGACAGGGGGCAACACTGAAGCTTTCTTT
TRBJ1-4 | . | TRBV10-2 | . | CASSETGGTALGANEKLFF | TGCGCCAGCAGTGAGACGGGTGGGACGGCCTTAGGAGCTAATGAAAAACTGTTTTTT
TRBJ1-4 | once | TRBV7-2 | . | CASSLAGSNEKLFF | TGTGCCAGCAGCTTAGCGGGGTCTAATGAAAAACTGTTTTTT
TRBJ2-7 | . | TRBV30 | TRBD2 | CAWSVRLAGTYEQYF | TGTGCCTGGAGTGTTCGGCTAGCGGGCACCTACGAGCAGTACTTC
TRBJ2-1 | once | TRBV6-5 | . | CASSYSTGEQFF | TGTGCCAGCAGTTACTCAACGGGGGAGCAGTTCTTC
TRBJ1-2 | . | TRBV7-2 | TRBD1 | CASSPTGGYGYTF | TGTGCCAGCAGCCCGACAGGGGGGTATGGCTACACCTTC
TRBJ1-3 | . | TRBV7-2 | . | CASSLARGNTIYF | TGTGCCAGCAGCTTAGCGCGAGGAAACACCATATATTTT
TRBJ1-1 | once | TRBV6-6 | TRBD1 | CASSLDRDSLVTFF | TGTGCCAGCAGCCTCGACCGGGACAGCCTTGTAACTTTCTTT
TRBJ1-3 | . | TRBV19 | . | CASTMGAGTFFGNTIYF | TGTGCCAGTACAATGGGGGCAGGGACGTTTTTCGGAAACACCATATATTTT
TRBJ2-1 | . | TRBV9 | . | CASSVSGENEQFF | TGTGCCAGCAGCGTATCTGGGGAGAATGAGCAGTTCTTC
TRBJ2-1 | . | TRBV5-1 | TRBD2 | CASSLAPSGGVNEQFF | TGCGCCAGCAGCTTGGCGCCTAGCGGGGGAGTCAATGAGCAGTTCTTC
TRBJ1-3 | . | TRBV27 | . | CASSPKAVILGHGNTIYF | TGTGCCAGCAGTCCGAAGGCCGTCATATTGGGGCATGGAAACACCATATATTTT
TRBJ2-7 | . | TRBV6-1 | TRBD1 | CASSEFIITGQSSYEQYF | TGTGCCAGCAGTGAATTTATAATAACGGGACAGAGTTCCTACGAGCAGTACTTC
TRBJ2-1 | . | TRBV7-3 | . | CASSLRHPYNEQFF | TGTGCCAGCAGCTTGCGACACCCCTACAATGAGCAGTTCTTC
TRBJ1-6 | . | TRBV6-5 | . | CASSLDPNSPLHF | TGTGCCAGCAGTTTGGACCCTAATTCACCCCTCCACTTT
TRBJ2-1 | . | TRBV30 | TRBD2 | CAWSDNGPGLASRSAYNEQFF | TGTGCCTGGAGTGACAATGGGCCGGGACTAGCGTCACGGAGCGCCTACAATGAGCAGTTCTTC
TRBJ1-2 | . | TRBV6-1 | . | CASSEVADHNYGYTF | TGTGCCAGCAGTGAAGTCGCAGATCATAACTATGGCTACACCTTC
TRBJ1-6 | . | TRBV5-1 | . | CASSQGSNSPLHF | TGCGCCAGCAGCCAAGGATCGAATTCACCCCTCCACTTT
TRBJ1-2 | . | TRBV4-3 | . | CASSQDLGSKGYGYTF | TGCGCCAGCAGCCAAGATTTGGGGAGTAAGGGCTATGGCTACACCTTC
TRBJ2-1 | . | TRBV11-3 | TRBD1 | CASSSHSSPGQGDEQFF | TGTGCCAGCAGCTCCCACTCCTCTCCGGGACAGGGAGATGAGCAGTTCTTC
TRBJ1-2 | . | TRBV7-8 | . | CASSLVQGGYGYTF | TGTGCCAGCAGCTTGGTACAGGGAGGCTATGGCTACACCTTC
TRBJ1-4 | . | TRBV6-1 | . | CASSATGGSNEKLFF | TGTGCCAGCAGTGCGACCGGGGGATCGAATGAAAAACTGTTTTTT